This T cell receptor beta chain was observed in a study of OX40 agonist ivuxolimab in advanced cancers. The overall study: Hepatocellular carcinoma, melanoma, renal cell or head and neck cancer occurred in dose-escalation patients. Three individuals attained partial responses, comprising one hepatocellular carcinoma case and two cutaneous melanoma cases.

A history of autoimmune disease or systemic immunosuppression excluded patients. As concerns this clone: Its antigen is still unknown.

Study-wide results and limits: Nonresponders, in some cases, also had low normalized T-cell clonal expansion.

Libraries were prepared by immunoSEQ multiplex PCR; TCRdb keeps only in-frame clonotypes and omits some of them. The sample lists around 70,000 clones, around 86% occurring once. The clonotype originates from an adult with an advanced solid tumor such as melanoma, head and neck, liver or kidney cancer. The sequences come from CD4+ or CD8+ T cells sorted from blood, collected in a trial of the OX40 agonist ivuxolimab.

The CDR3: CASSTRVGDNEQFF. In nucleotides, the CDR3 is TGTGCCAGCAGCACCAGAGTAGGCGACAATGAGCAGTTCTTC. This chain joins TRBV7-9 and TRBJ2-1; D uncertain. V dropped 5 bases and J dropped 5 bases, with 13 bases sitting between them. The germline V gene has CDR1 SEHNR and CDR2 FQNEAQ (reference sequence). This CDR3 comprises 14 residues.